This record covers a single TCR beta chain. Its target is not known. Treatment in this sample: about 20 received Ad26.COV2.S at low or high dose, single or two shots; 5 received placebo; per-sample allocation not given. Sampling was done on day 63 after the first vaccine or placebo injection. A Boston donor was an adult aged 18-55 years. The data were obtained in a study of Ad26.COV2.S vaccination and SARS-CoV-2 variants. Study-level background: Intramuscular Ad26.COV2.S at 5x10^10 or 1x10^11 viral particles. Study-wide points: Total T cell responses may have been underestimated by the TCR breadth and depth analyses. Recipients of either vaccine or placebo displayed similar breadth of non-spike TCRs.

Germline V gene data show CDR1 as ENHRY and CDR2 as SYGVKD. Trimming removed 9 bases at V and 0 bases at J, with 12 bases between. This CDR3 is built from 15 residues. The assay was immunoSEQ multiplex PCR, and TCRdb's table has in-frame clones only and misses some. Of hundreds of thousands of clones listed, roughly 90% were seen once; the top ten hold roughly 1.7%. The source was peripheral blood, collected in a trial of Ad26.COV2.S vaccine versus placebo. This TCR was recovered from a person aged 18-65 years who received the Ad26.COV2.S COVID-19 vaccine or a placebo. This sequence joins TRBV10-3 and TRBJ1-6, with D possibly TRBD1 on 6 matching bases. The CDR3 DNA reads as TGTGCCATACAGGGATCAAGCTCCTATAATTCACCCCTCCACTTT. Translation: CAIQGSSSYNSPLHF.